This entry lists 31 T cell receptor beta chains sequenced from one sample in a study of blood T cell repertoires in COVID-19. Sequencing was performed with immunoSEQ multiplex PCR; in TCRdb, only in-frame clones are kept and a portion is missing. The sample carries some 700,000 clones, 85% to 90% recorded once. Sequences were obtained from peripheral blood. The receptors were gathered from a woman aged 18-30 years with acute or convalescent COVID-19.

The DNA for the CDR3 is TGTGCCAGCAGCCCGTACACCGGGGAGCTGTTTTTT. This codes for CASSPYTGELFF. The chain carries TRBV7-8 and TRBJ2-2; D not certain. The germline V gene has CDR1 SGHVS and CDR2 FQNEAQ. Between the trimmed V and J ends, which lost 5 bases and 3 bases, there was a span of 4 bases. This CDR3 is built from 12 residues.

The CDR3, as DNA: TGTGCCTGGAGTGTCATGACTAGCGGGGTTTTAGATACGCAGTATTTT. It is translated as CAWSVMTSGVLDTQYF. The chain combines TRBV30 with TRBJ2-3, with TRBD2 matching over 11 bases. The CDR3 consists of 16 residues. Trimming cost V 0 bases and J 5 bases; bases outside gene matches: 7. CDR1 is GTSNPN and CDR2 is SVGIG in the germline V gene (reference sequence).

The gene calls are TRBV4-3 and TRBJ2-1; 9 bases align to TRBD1. J was trimmed by 7 bases and V by 3 bases; bases with no gene match: 10. The germline V gene encodes CDR1 LGHNA and CDR2 YSLEER. CDR3 length: 16 residues. The CDR3 protein is CASSQEDRGYGNEQFF. The DNA for the CDR3 is TGCGCCAGCAGCCAGGAGGACAGGGGCTATGGGAATGAGCAGTTCTTC.

This rearrangement joins TRBV5-6 to TRBJ2-2, with 8 bases identical to TRBD1. This CDR3 has 16 residues. After removal of 7 bases from V and 6 bases from J, the junction contained 14 bases not matched to a gene. The germline CDR1 and CDR2 sequences are SGHDT and YYEEEE. The CDR3 DNA reads as TGTGCCAGCCGACCCTCCGGGACAGGATTGCCCGGGGAGCTGTTTTTT. Encoded protein: CASRPSGTGLPGELFF.

This CDR3 reads CASSQSRNMNTEAFF. Here the CDR3 DNA reads TGTGCCAGCAGCCAATCCCGCAACATGAACACTGAAGCTTTCTTT. This chain connects TRBV4-2 to TRBJ1-1; unclear D gene. Germline lookup yields CDR1 LGHNA and CDR2 YNFKEQ. This CDR3 is 15 amino acids long. V lost 2 bases and J lost 0, with 10 bases in between.

The chain recombines TRBV9 with TRBJ2-3; TRBD1 matches 7 bases. CDR3 size: 13 residues. J gave up 5 bases and V 5 bases, and 5 bases lay outside the gene matches. The germline V gene has CDR1 SGDLS and CDR2 YYNGEE. The CDR3 DNA reads as TGTGCCAGCAGTAGGGGGCAGGGAGATACGCAGTATTTT. Protein: CASSRGQGDTQYF. The entire variable domain, with the rest obtained from reference TRBV9 and TRBJ2-3, is as follows: DSGVTQTPKHLITATGQRVTLRCSPRSGDLSVYWYQQSLDQGLQFLIQYYNGEERAKGNILERFSAQQFPDLHSELNLSSLELGDSALYFCASSRGQGDTQYFGPGTRLTVL.

The genes are TRBV2 and TRBJ1-2; a weak D match, TRBD1 (5 bases). Between the trimmed V and J ends, which lost 6 bases and 7 bases, there was a span of 18 bases. The CDR3 runs 14 residues. In germline, CDR1 is SNHLY, CDR2 FYNNEI. The CDR3: CASSHPTDPIGYTF. The DNA for the CDR3 is TGTGCCAGCAGCCACCCGACAGACCCCATTGGCTACACCTTC.

The gene calls are TRBV14 and TRBJ1-2; 7 nucleotides agree with TRBD1. V lost 4 bases, J lost 8 bases, and 4 bases stayed unmatched. Germline-derived CDR1 and CDR2 are SGHDN and FVKESK. The CDR3 contains 12 residues. CDR3 sequence reads: CASSRDRVGYTF. The CDR3 region has the DNA TGTGCCAGCAGCCGTGACAGGGTCGGCTACACCTTC. The whole variable domain, filled in from reference TRBV14 and TRBJ1-2, reads EAGVTQFPSHSVIEKGQTVTLRCDPISGHDNLYWYRRVMGKEIKFLLHFVKESKQDESGMPNNRFLAERTGGTYSTLKVQPAELEDSGVYFCASSRDRVGYTFGSGTRLTVV.

V gene TRBV3-1 (or the pseudogene TRBV3-2) combines with J gene TRBJ1-1; the D gene is possibly TRBD1 (5 bases). V lost 4 bases and J 7 bases, leaving 22 bases between the germline ends. The CDR3 is made up of 16 amino acids. Germline V CDR1 and CDR2: LGHDT, YNNKEL (reference sequence). CDR3 bases: TGTGCCAGCAGCCCGCGAGATGCGGGGGTTCGTGATGAAGCTTTCTTT. This codes for CASSPRDAGVRDEAFF.

The CDR3 nucleotides are TGTGCCAGCAGCTCGGGAGGCCGGGGGATCACTGAAGCTTTCTTT. Translated: CASSSGGRGITEAFF. This sequence joins TRBV5-6 and TRBJ1-1, with D tentatively TRBD1 (5 bases). V shed 3 bases and J shed 4 bases, with 16 bases lying between them. Germline CDR1 reads SGHDT; CDR2 reads YYEEEE. The CDR3 loop spans 15 amino acids.

The V gene is TRBV7-2, the J gene TRBJ2-7, with D perhaps matching TRBD2 (6 bases). Germline CDR1 is SGHTA and CDR2 is FQGNSA. The V end lost 5 bases, the J end lost 2 bases, and 19 bases lay between the germline ends. The CDR3 sequence is 16 residues long. The CDR3 is CASSNQGNSGPYEQYF. The CDR3 DNA follows: TGTGCCAGCAGCAACCAAGGGAATAGCGGTCCCTACGAGCAGTACTTC.

This chain links TRBV4-2 with TRBJ1-2; 7 nucleotides match TRBD1. This CDR3 comprises 19 residues. The V segment lost 7 bases and the J segment 7 bases; nucleotides outside the gene matches: 27. Germline values: CDR1 LGHNA, CDR2 YNFKEQ. The CDR3 reads CASTRTGVGEGAAVGGYTF. CDR3 nucleotide sequence: TGTGCCAGCACCCGAACAGGGGTAGGCGAGGGGGCGGCGGTAGGTGGCTACACCTTC.

This chain joins TRBV18 and TRBJ2-7; 7 nucleotides agree with TRBD2. Germline lookup yields CDR1 KGHSH and CDR2 LQKENI. V shed 4 bases and J 4 bases; nucleotides not matched to a gene: 10. The CDR3 runs to 15 residues. In DNA, the CDR3 is TGTGCCAGCTCACTTGGGACTAAGGGCCCTTACGAGCAGTACTTC. It specifies CASSLGTKGPYEQYF.

This chain connects TRBV4-1 to TRBJ1-4; TRBD1 is a possible D gene (5 bases). CDR3 size: 16 residues. With 2 bases removed from V and 8 bases from J, the gap between germline ends came to 18 bases. Germline V gene lookup returns CDR1 MGHRA and CDR2 YSYEKL. CDR3 amino acids: CASSQIPAGLGEKLFF. CDR3 bases: TGCGCCAGCAGCCAAATCCCTGCAGGGTTAGGGGAAAAACTGTTTTTT.

This clone was seen once. V usage is TRBV15 and J usage is TRBJ1-6; 10 positions match TRBD1. Trimming took 5 bases from V and 5 from J; bases not matched to a gene: 3. The CDR3 is 15 residues long. In germline, CDR1 is LNHNV, CDR2 YYDKDF (reference sequence). CDR3 in amino acids: CATSPGQGNNSPLHF. The DNA for the CDR3 is TGTGCCACCAGCCCGGGACAGGGGAATAATTCACCCCTCCACTTT.

The CDR3 DNA reads as TGCAGCGCCCCCCCCACAGGGGGCGCCAACTATGGCTACACCTTC. It codes for CSAPPTGGANYGYTF. The chain couples TRBV29-1 to TRBJ1-2; 9 bases are a match to TRBD1. The junction had 11 bases not matched to a gene; V was cut back by 7 bases and J by 2 bases. CDR1 and CDR2 (germline): SQVTM, ANQGSEA. CDR3 length: 15 residues.

The gene calls are TRBV19 and TRBJ1-4, with a possible D match to TRBD1 (6 bases). Trimming took off 4 bases at V and 6 bases at J, with 12 bases between the two ends. Germline V gives CDR1 LNHDA, CDR2 SQIVND (reference sequence). The CDR3 totals 14 residues. The CDR3, as DNA: TGTGCCAGTAGTACGATCAGGGGTTATGAAAAACTGTTTTTT. It codes for CASSTIRGYEKLFF. Filled out from reference TRBV19 and TRBJ1-4, the complete variable domain reads DGGITQSPKYLFRKEGQNVTLSCEQNLNHDAMYWYRQDPGQGLRLIYYSQIVNDFQKGDIAEGYSVSREKKESFPLTVTSAQKNPTAFYLCASSTIRGYEKLFFGSGTQLSVL.

The chain employs TRBV30 and TRBJ2-1; D unresolved. CDR1 is GTSNPN and CDR2 is SVGIG in the germline V gene (reference sequence). The CDR3 is 12 residues long. The V gene lost 1 base and the J gene lost 2 bases, with 3 bases spanning the gap. CDR3 in DNA: TGTGCCTGGAGTGGAGCCTACAATGAGCAGTTCTTC. It specifies CAWSGAYNEQFF. Variable domain in full (rest from reference TRBV30 and TRBJ2-1): SQTIHQWPATLVQPVGSPLSLECTVEGTSNPNLYWYRQAAGRGLQLLFYSVGIGQISSEVPQNLSASRPQDRQFILSSKKLLLSDSGFYLCAWSGAYNEQFFGPGTRLTVL.

The V and J genes are TRBV7-9 and TRBJ1-1, with 9 bases lining up with TRBD1. The CDR3 runs to 13 residues. V trimming: 5 bases; J trimming: 6 bases; junction bases outside the gene matches: 4. CDR1 is SEHNR and CDR2 is FQNEAQ in the germline V gene (reference sequence). The CDR3: CASSRRQGAEAFF. DNA for the CDR3: TGTGCCAGCAGCAGACGACAGGGGGCTGAAGCTTTCTTT.

About this clone: At the DNA level, this CDR3 is encoded by other sequences in the same sample as well. This sequence joins TRBV6-5 and TRBJ1-1; no firm D call. The CDR3 is 13 residues long. Per the germline V gene, CDR1 is MNHEY and CDR2 is SVGAGI. The V end lost 2 bases, the J end lost 3 bases, and 7 bases lay between the germline ends. CDR3: CASSYLRDTEAFF. The CDR3 DNA follows: TGTGCCAGCAGTTACCTACGGGACACTGAAGCTTTCTTT.

This clone showed up just a few times. J is TRBJ1-1 and V is TRBV7-2; a possible D gene is TRBD1 (6 bases). The germline V gene encodes CDR1 SGHTA and CDR2 FQGNSA. V lost 5 bases, J lost 11 bases, and 18 bases lay in between. The CDR3 consists of 13 residues. The CDR3 reads CASSPDSYRVAFF. The DNA for the CDR3 is TGTGCCAGCAGCCCGGACAGTTACCGTGTCGCTTTCTTT.

The rearrangement links TRBV6-5 to TRBJ1-1, with D possibly matching TRBD1 (6 bases). The CDR3 runs to 11 residues. V lost 7 bases to trimming and J lost 8 bases, with 11 bases between them. Germline CDR1 MNHEY, CDR2 SVGAGI. The CDR3 region is CASIRTEEAFF. Written as DNA, the CDR3 is TGTGCCAGCATCAGGACAGAGGAAGCTTTCTTT.

The V and J genes are TRBV7-9 and TRBJ1-1; D might be TRBD1 (5 bases). This CDR3 contains 12 residues. In germline, CDR1 is SEHNR, CDR2 FQNEAQ (reference sequence). V was clipped by 4 bases and J by 6 bases, with 9 bases between them. The CDR3 DNA is TGTGCCAGCAGCTCGGGGGACTCTGAAGCTTTCTTT. It translates to CASSSGDSEAFF.

This chain links TRBV24-1 with TRBJ2-7, with D possibly TRBD1 on 5 matching bases. V shed 6 bases and J shed 0 bases, with 8 bases lying between them. The CDR3 totals 13 residues. CDR1 is KGHDR and CDR2 is SFDVKD in the germline V gene. CDR3 in DNA: TGTGCCACCAGTCCAGGGATCTCCTACGAGCAGTACTTC. Residues: CATSPGISYEQYF.

This chain connects TRBV7-6 to TRBJ2-7; D is perhaps TRBD1 (6 bases). This CDR3 contains 15 residues. The germline CDR1 and CDR2 sequences are SGHVS and FNYEAQ. The V end was cut by 5 bases, the J end by 3 bases, with 17 bases between. CDR3 coding DNA: TGTGCCAGCAGCCCTTCACAGGGTAGAGGCTACGAGCAGTACTTC. It is translated as CASSPSQGRGYEQYF.

The chain employs TRBV6-2 or TRBV6-3 and TRBJ2-1, with TRBD2 as a possible D gene (5 bases). Germline CDR1 MNHEY, CDR2 SVGEGT. The V gene lost 3 bases and the J gene lost 7 bases, with 10 bases spanning the gap. The CDR3 is 13 residues long. CDR3 in amino acids: CASSYSRGNEQFF. The CDR3 DNA sequence: TGTGCCAGCAGTTATAGTCGGGGAAATGAGCAGTTCTTC.

Details on this clone: The same CDR3 can be traced to other DNA sequences in this sample. J is TRBJ1-3 and V is TRBV7-2; no definite D call. Germline V gene lookup returns CDR1 SGHTA and CDR2 FQGNSA. V was clipped by 3 bases and J by 0 bases, with 6 bases between them. The CDR3 has 14 amino acids. The CDR3 is CASSLGASGNTIYF. In DNA, the CDR3 is TGTGCCAGCAGCTTGGGCGCCTCTGGAAACACCATATATTTT.

The chain employs TRBV5-4 and TRBJ1-1, with no clear D. Trimming removed 3 bases at V and 5 bases at J, with 11 bases between. Germline assignment: CDR1 SGHNT and CDR2 YYREEE (reference sequence). The CDR3 runs to 13 residues. The CDR3 loop is CASSWMGRTEAFF. The CDR3 DNA reads TGTGCCAGCAGCTGGATGGGGAGGACTGAAGCTTTCTTT.

The chain recombines TRBV5-1 with TRBJ2-5, with 15 bases lining up with TRBD2. From germline, CDR1 is SGHRS and CDR2 YFSETQ. This CDR3 region has 18 residues. Trimming took 5 bases from V and 1 from J; bases not matched to a gene: 9. Here the CDR3 DNA reads TGCGCCAGCAGACCCGGGACTAGCGGGGGGCTTTCCCAAGAGACCCAGTACTTC. Amino acid sequence: CASRPGTSGGLSQETQYF. The variable domain in full, completed from reference TRBV5-1 and TRBJ2-5, reads KAGVTQTPRYLIKTRGQQVTLSCSPISGHRSVSWYQQTPGQGLQFLFEYFSETQRNKGNFPGRFSGRQFSNSRSEMNVSTLELGDSALYLCASRPGTSGGLSQETQYFGPGTRLLVL.

This clone was detected once. The chain uses TRBV3-1 (or the pseudogene TRBV3-2) and TRBJ2-3; TRBD1 aligns across 8 bases. The V and J ends lost 0 bases and 2 bases, in that order; junction bases with no gene match: 4. Germline CDR1 reads LGHDT; CDR2 reads YNNKEL (reference sequence). The CDR3 runs 16 residues. The CDR3 nucleotides read TGTGCCAGCAGCCAAGACGGGACAGGTCCCACAGATACGCAGTATTTT. Protein product: CASSQDGTGPTDTQYF.

The chain is built from TRBV28 and TRBJ1-2; 7 bases are a match to TRBD1. J gave up 7 bases and V 4 bases, and 0 bases lay outside the gene matches. Germline loops: CDR1 MDHEN, CDR2 SYDVKM. The CDR3 is 11 amino acids. CDR3 loop: CASSSGGGYTF. The CDR3 DNA sequence: TGTGCCAGCAGTTCAGGGGGTGGCTACACCTTC.